This note documents a single T cell receptor (beta chain) sequence. The antigen is undetermined. The record originates from a study of T cells in tuberculosis. About the study: Sequenced TCRs come from CD1B-GMM tetramer-binding T cells.

The CDR3 loop spans 17 amino acids. V gave up 0 bases and J gave up 2 bases, with 14 bases separating them. CDR1 and CDR2 (germline): LGHNT, FRNRAP. Clones were sequenced by immunoSEQ multiplex PCR, and TCRdb holds only the in-frame ones, with some missing. The repertoire holds approximately 30,000 clones, with 95% to 97% as singletons. Findings of the study overall: Active tuberculosis TCR-alpha repertoires lay closer to GMM-specific TCRs than IGRA-negative controls, suggesting clonal expansion. The TCR-beta difference was not significant; alpha differences partly reflected length.

The J gene is TRBJ1-5, the V gene TRBV12-5, with unresolved D. The clonotype comes from a donor aged 10 to 29 with latent tuberculosis or without tuberculosis infection. Sequenced input: PBMCs. CDR3 sequence (DNA): TGTGCTAGTGGTTTGGTACTAGCAGGAGAGGGCAATCAGCCCCAGCATTTT. Translating it yields CASGLVLAGEGNQPQHF. The variable domain in full, with the rest retrieved from reference TRBV12-5 and TRBJ1-5, is DARVTQTPRHKVTEMGQEVTMRCQPILGHNTVFWYRQTMMQGLELLAYFRNRAPLDDSGMPKDRFSAEMPDATLATLKIQPSEPRDSAVYFCASGLVLAGEGNQPQHFGDGTRLSIL.